This is a list of T cell receptor beta chains from one sample in a study of blood T cells in healthy people across ages. MiXCR was run by TCRdb on the 5' RACE reads, yielding one entry per CDR3 protein. The repertoire holds some 1.8 million distinct CDR3 sequences, with around 42% as singletons. Sequencing was carried out using blood. All receptors derive from a human donor in good health. The CDR3 runs from the conserved cysteine through the conserved F or W. Each record gives: J gene, V gene, clone size, D gene, CDR3 DNA, CDR3 protein. A D gene is named only where the DNA matches it firmly. Clone size, where shown, is once, few, many, or a class for clones that have expanded.

j_gene: TRBJ1-2; v_gene: TRBV15; abundance: .; d_gene: .; CDR3nt: TGTGCCACCAACAGCGGGAACCCCTATGGCTACACCTTC; CDR3aa: CATNSGNPYGYTF
j_gene: TRBJ2-3; v_gene: TRBV11-2; abundance: .; d_gene: .; CDR3nt: TGTGCCAGCAGCCAAAGCTCACGAGGGGTGCAGTATTTT; CDR3aa: CASSQSSRGVQYF
j_gene: TRBJ2-1; v_gene: TRBV12-3/TRBV12-4; abundance: few; d_gene: .; CDR3nt: TGTGCCAGCAGTTTTGATTGGGGGGGGGCTCTCGGTGAGCAGTTCTTC; CDR3aa: CASSFDWGGALGEQFF
j_gene: TRBJ2-1; v_gene: TRBV6-1; abundance: .; d_gene: .; CDR3nt: TGTGCCAGCAGGGAGGGGGCGGGGAGGGTGAACAATGAGCAGTTCTTC; CDR3aa: CASREGAGRVNNEQFF
j_gene: TRBJ2-5; v_gene: TRBV7-2; abundance: .; d_gene: .; CDR3nt: TGTGCCAGCAGCTTACGGGGGTTTCTAAACAGGGGCCAAGAGACCCAGTACTTC; CDR3aa: CASSLRGFLNRGQETQYF
j_gene: TRBJ1-1; v_gene: TRBV11-2; abundance: .; d_gene: .; CDR3nt: TGTGCCAGCAGCCTAACAGCGAAGAACACTGAAGCTTTCTTT; CDR3aa: CASSLTAKNTEAFF
j_gene: TRBJ2-2; v_gene: TRBV10-3; abundance: .; d_gene: .; CDR3nt: TGTGCCGTTCGTGGATTGTTCCTTGGGGAGCTGTTTTTT; CDR3aa: CAVRGLFLGELFF
j_gene: TRBJ2-4; v_gene: TRBV12-3/TRBV12-4; abundance: few; d_gene: TRBD1; CDR3nt: TGTGCCGGCAGTTTGAGGACAGGGTTTTGGCAGTACTTC; CDR3aa: CAGSLRTGFWQYF
j_gene: TRBJ1-3; v_gene: TRBV20-1; abundance: .; d_gene: .; CDR3nt: TGCAGTGCTAGAGTCCCCCTCCTACGCTCTGGAAACACCATATATTTT; CDR3aa: CSARVPLLRSGNTIYF
j_gene: TRBJ2-4; v_gene: TRBV5-1; abundance: .; d_gene: .; CDR3nt: TGCGCCAGCAGCTTTATCGGTGGGTGGGACAAAAACATTCAGTACTTC; CDR3aa: CASSFIGGWDKNIQYF
j_gene: TRBJ2-3; v_gene: TRBV6-6; abundance: .; d_gene: TRBD2; CDR3nt: TGTGCCAGCAGTTACATTGGACTAGCGGGGGGCGATGATACGCAGTATTTT; CDR3aa: CASSYIGLAGGDDTQYF
j_gene: TRBJ2-7; v_gene: TRBV20-1; abundance: .; d_gene: TRBD2; CDR3nt: TGCAGTGCTAGAGAGACTCGCGCTAGCGGGTTGTACGAGCAGTACTTC; CDR3aa: CSARETRASGLYEQYF
j_gene: TRBJ1-2; v_gene: TRBV3-1; abundance: few; d_gene: .; CDR3nt: TGTGCCAGCAGCCAGTTGTTCACAGGCTATGGCTACACCTTC; CDR3aa: CASSQLFTGYGYTF
j_gene: TRBJ2-1; v_gene: TRBV20-1; abundance: .; d_gene: .; CDR3nt: TGCAGTGCCTCGCGTGGGCAGGAATCCTACAATGAGCAGTTCTTC; CDR3aa: CSASRGQESYNEQFF
j_gene: TRBJ2-7; v_gene: TRBV7-9; abundance: many; d_gene: .; CDR3nt: TGTGCCAGCACGGGACCGAGTTACGAGCAGTACTTC; CDR3aa: CASTGPSYEQYF
j_gene: TRBJ2-1; v_gene: TRBV12-3/TRBV12-4; abundance: many; d_gene: .; CDR3nt: TGTGCCAGCAGTCCGCGGGGGCCCTCCTACAATGAGCAGTTCTTC; CDR3aa: CASSPRGPSYNEQFF
j_gene: TRBJ2-7; v_gene: TRBV7-9; abundance: few; d_gene: .; CDR3nt: TGTGCCAGCAGCAGGCAGGACACTTTCTACGAGCAGTACTTC; CDR3aa: CASSRQDTFYEQYF
j_gene: TRBJ1-1; v_gene: TRBV29-1; abundance: .; d_gene: .; CDR3nt: TGCAGCGTTACCAGGGGAGGTAACACTGAAGCTTTCTTT; CDR3aa: CSVTRGGNTEAFF
j_gene: TRBJ1-6; v_gene: TRBV4-1; abundance: few; d_gene: .; CDR3nt: TGCGCCAGCAGTCGCACCCGGGATTCACCCCTCCACTTT; CDR3aa: CASSRTRDSPLHF
j_gene: TRBJ2-5; v_gene: TRBV5-1; abundance: once; d_gene: .; CDR3nt: TGCGCCAGCAGCTTGGCCGGGACCCTGGGAGAGACCCAGTACTTC; CDR3aa: CASSLAGTLGETQYF
j_gene: TRBJ1-1; v_gene: TRBV28; abundance: .; d_gene: TRBD1; CDR3nt: TGTGCCAGCAGTTATACAGGGGGGATCAACACTGAAGCTTTCTTT; CDR3aa: CASSYTGGINTEAFF
j_gene: TRBJ2-1; v_gene: TRBV7-2; abundance: .; d_gene: TRBD2; CDR3nt: TGTGCCAGCAGCTCCCGACTAGCGGGGGTTTTCAATGAGCAGTTCTTC; CDR3aa: CASSSRLAGVFNEQFF
j_gene: TRBJ1-2; v_gene: TRBV2; abundance: .; d_gene: .; CDR3nt: TGTGCCAGCAGGGTACAGGGTCCAATACTTGGTGACTATGGCTACACCTTC; CDR3aa: CASRVQGPILGDYGYTF
j_gene: TRBJ2-1; v_gene: TRBV10-1; abundance: .; d_gene: TRBD2; CDR3nt: TGCGCCAGCAGTGAGGCGGGGGGCGGCGGCGATGAGCAGTTCTTC; CDR3aa: CASSEAGGGGDEQFF
j_gene: TRBJ1-2; v_gene: TRBV5-6; abundance: .; d_gene: .; CDR3nt: TGTACCAGCAGCTACGACAGCTCAGGCTACACCTTC; CDR3aa: CTSSYDSSGYTF
j_gene: TRBJ2-3; v_gene: TRBV5-1; abundance: .; d_gene: .; CDR3nt: TGCGCCAGCAGCATAAAGCGGACCAACCGGGGCACAGATACGCAGTATTTT; CDR3aa: CASSIKRTNRGTDTQYF
j_gene: TRBJ2-2; v_gene: TRBV20-1; abundance: .; d_gene: .; CDR3nt: TGCAGTGCTAGGTTCCAGTCCCCGGACACCGGGGAGCTGTTTTTT; CDR3aa: CSARFQSPDTGELFF
j_gene: TRBJ1-6; v_gene: TRBV7-2; abundance: .; d_gene: .; CDR3nt: TGTGCCAGCAGCCCTGAGCCAGGGAGGTCACCCCTCCACTTT; CDR3aa: CASSPEPGRSPLHF
j_gene: TRBJ1-1; v_gene: TRBV7-2; abundance: .; d_gene: .; CDR3nt: TGTGCCAGCAGCGTAAACCCGGGTCGGTTGATGACTGAAGCTTTCTTT; CDR3aa: CASSVNPGRLMTEAFF
j_gene: TRBJ2-7; v_gene: TRBV7-9; abundance: .; d_gene: TRBD1; CDR3nt: TGTGCCAGCAGCCCGGGACAGGCTAATGGCTACGAGCAGTACTTC; CDR3aa: CASSPGQANGYEQYF
j_gene: TRBJ2-7; v_gene: TRBV10-3; abundance: .; d_gene: TRBD2; CDR3nt: TGTGCCATCAGTGAGTCGGCTAGCGGATCCTACGAGCAGTACTTC; CDR3aa: CAISESASGSYEQYF
j_gene: TRBJ2-2; v_gene: TRBV12-3/TRBV12-4; abundance: .; d_gene: .; CDR3nt: TGTGCCAGCAGTTTGACGGGGGGCCTATGGGGCGGGGAGCTGTTTTTT; CDR3aa: CASSLTGGLWGGELFF
j_gene: TRBJ1-2; v_gene: TRBV6-1; abundance: .; d_gene: .; CDR3nt: TGTGCCAGCAGAGAAAAGGGTTGGGGGTTGGACTATGGCTACACCTTC; CDR3aa: CASREKGWGLDYGYTF